This TCR beta chain stems from a study of cytomegalovirus exposure and HLA in healthy donors. The CDR3 covers 19 residues. V gave up 1 base and J gave up 11 bases, with 30 bases separating them. CDR1 KGHSH and CDR2 LQKENI come from the germline V gene. Researchers ran the PCR with 60 Vbeta and 13 Jbeta primers. Libraries were prepared by immunoSEQ multiplex PCR; TCRdb keeps only in-frame clonotypes and omits some of them. The sample carries 75,000 to 90,000 clones, roughly 85% recorded once. The origin of this receptor is a man aged 35-49 years in good health and CMV-seropositive. The gene calls are TRBV18 and TRBJ1-5; no clear D. Sequencing input: PBMCs. This CDR3 is CASSPRPPQQLGSPRAQHF. The CDR3 DNA sequence: TGTGCCAGCTCACCACGACCACCTCAACAACTAGGGAGCCCGAGAGCCCAGCATTTT.